Included here is one T cell receptor beta chain sequence, with context. Only a few counts were recorded for this clonotype. Its antigen specificity is not known. No base-level quality is on record; no much larger clone is a single base apart. These data come from a study of CD8+CD57+ T cells in acquired aplastic anemia (dated by TCRdb to 2016 to 2018). Background on the whole study: Extracted DNA from sorted CD4+ and CD8+ cells averaged about 3.4 ug, ranging from roughly 0.17 to 30 ug. CD8+CD57+ expansion was defined as a frequency above the mean frequency observed in healthy subjects.

The germline ends are 6 bases apart after V is trimmed by 1 base and J by 6 bases. The CDR3 sequence holds 13 residues, the cysteine and phenylalanine included. The sequence is cut down to CDR3 DNA, 39 bases in frame from base 1. Based on the germline V gene (reference sequence), the CDR1 and CDR2 sequences are LGHDT and YNNKEL. Genomic DNA served as template for TCR beta VDJ combination and CDR3 sequence profiling. TCR repertoire sequencing was run on an Illumina HiSeq 2000. Per the original workflow: TRBV/TRBJ rearrangement plots, CDR3 size and DJ length profiles, and Simpson's diversity index were used to assess repertoires. The most abundant DNA sequence in the deep sequencing data was defined as the immunodominant clone. CDR3 amino acid sequences were checked for sharing across subjects and were also compared against the VDJdb database and published repertoires. TCRdb's own reprocessing of the public reads used fastp at Q25 and MiXCR and kept productive beta chains. All rows with the same CDR3 protein become a single entry with the most common DNA and genes. TCRdb, not the original authors, processed these V and J calls. The sample has around 500,000 distinct CDR3 sequences on record, around a third of them singletons. Approximately 0.82% of the sample rests with the top ten.

Overall study results and their limits: Although roughly 29 CD8+ CDR3 sequences were shared by patients and controls, these sequences appeared highly expressed in patients and within the immunodominant clones of patients. No significant difference in CD8+ Simpson's diversity was found between patients and healthy controls (P=0.060).

Patients chosen for sequencing had shown expansion of CD8+CD57+ cells by flow cytometry. Every patient had severe acquired aplastic anemia, diagnosed using the International Study of Aplastic Anemia and Agranulocytosis and Camitta criteria. At the time blood was sampled, none of the patients had received any therapy. In this study, sorted CD4+ and CD8+ T cells from the blood of healthy subjects and of severe aplastic anemia patients had their TCR repertoires deep-sequenced. In the USA, patient enrollment took place under clinicaltrials.gov protocols 00001620, 01623167, 00001397, 00071045, 00081523 and 00961064. Ficoll-Paque density gradient centrifugation was used to isolate peripheral blood mononuclear cells. CD4+ and CD8+ T cells were sorted by FACS or magnetic beads before DNA extraction.

Sample: sorted CD4+, CD8+, or CD8+CD57+ T cells (not recorded which) from PBMCs. Recombination linked TRBV3-1 to TRBJ2-2; TRBD2 is a possible D gene, resting on 6 matching bases. The receptor comes from a human donor with aplastic anemia. The DNA sequence reads TGTGCCAGCAGCCAAGGGGGGGCCGGGGAGCTGTTTTTT. Its protein product is CASSQGGAGELFF.